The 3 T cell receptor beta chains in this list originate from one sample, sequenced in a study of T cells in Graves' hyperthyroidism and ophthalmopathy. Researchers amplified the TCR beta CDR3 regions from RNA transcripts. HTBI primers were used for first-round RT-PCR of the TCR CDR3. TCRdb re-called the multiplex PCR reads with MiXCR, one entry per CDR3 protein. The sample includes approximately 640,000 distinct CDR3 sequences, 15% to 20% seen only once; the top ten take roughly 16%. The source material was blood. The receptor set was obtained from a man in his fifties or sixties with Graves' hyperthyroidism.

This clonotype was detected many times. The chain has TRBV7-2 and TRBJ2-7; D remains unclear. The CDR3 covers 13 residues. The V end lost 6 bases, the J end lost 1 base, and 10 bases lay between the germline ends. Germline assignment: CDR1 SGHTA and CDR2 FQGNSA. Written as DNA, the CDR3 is TGTGCCAGCAGAGAAGACGGTTCCTACGAGCAGTACTTC. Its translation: CASREDGSYEQYF. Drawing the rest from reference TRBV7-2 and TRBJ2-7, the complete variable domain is GAGVSQSPSNKVTEKGKDVELRCDPISGHTALYWYRQSLGQGLEFLIYFQGNSAPDKSGLPSDRFSAERTGGSVSTLTIQRTQQEDSAVYLCASREDGSYEQYFGPGTRLTVT.

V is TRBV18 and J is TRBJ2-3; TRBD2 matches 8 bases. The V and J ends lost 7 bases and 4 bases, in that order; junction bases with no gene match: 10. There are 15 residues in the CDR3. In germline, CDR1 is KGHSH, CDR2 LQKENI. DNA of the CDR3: TGTGCCAGCTACACCGACGGGAGGGCCGCAGATACGCAGTATTTT. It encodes CASYTDGRAADTQYF. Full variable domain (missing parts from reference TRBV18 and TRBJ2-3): NAGVMQNPRHLVRRRGQEARLRCSPMKGHSHVYWYRQLPEEGLKFMVYLQKENIIDESGMPKERFSAEFPKEGPSILRIQQVVRGDSAAYFCASYTDGRAADTQYFGPGTRLTVL.

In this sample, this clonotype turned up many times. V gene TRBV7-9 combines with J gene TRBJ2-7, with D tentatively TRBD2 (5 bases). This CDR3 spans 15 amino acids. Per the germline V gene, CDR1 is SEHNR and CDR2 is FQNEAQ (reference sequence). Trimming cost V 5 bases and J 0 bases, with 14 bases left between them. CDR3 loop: CASSLGLPSSYEQYF. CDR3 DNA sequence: TGTGCCAGCAGCCTCGGACTGCCGAGCTCCTACGAGCAGTACTTC.